The rows below give T cell receptor beta chains drawn from one sample of a study of T cell repertoires in cytomegalovirus infection. TCRdb fed the reads into MiXCR, producing one record per CDR3 protein. The sample yields some 600,000 distinct CDR3 sequences, 24% seen once. The source material was CD8+ T cells from PBMCs. All receptors derive from a human donor in good health (CMV status not recorded). Some clones in this sample may be carry-over from other donors' samples. Both conserved end residues are part of each CDR3. Fields, in order: D gene, J gene, V gene, clone size, CDR3 DNA, CDR3 protein. D genes are given only for firm matches. Size tells how often a clone was seen (once, few, many) or the class of an expanded clone, and some rows leave it out.

- | TRBJ2-5 | TRBV5-1 | - | TGCGCCAGCAGCACGCGACAGGTTAGACAAGAGACCCAGTACTTC | CASSTRQVRQETQYF
- | TRBJ1-2 | TRBV6-2/TRBV6-3 | many | TGTGCCAGCAGTTACGAATGCAGGACCCTTGATCGTTGCGGCTACACCTTC | CASSYECRTLDRCGYTF
- | TRBJ2-5 | TRBV7-9 | - | TGTGCCAGCAGACTAGTGGCATCGGAGACCCAGTACTTC | CASRLVASETQYF
TRBD2 | TRBJ2-1 | TRBV15 | - | TGTGCCACCAGCAGAGTCCTAGCGGCTTCCCACAATGAGCAGTTCTTC | CATSRVLAASHNEQFF
TRBD2 | TRBJ2-3 | TRBV20-1 | - | TGCAGTGCTAGAGATCGGACTAGCGGGGGCCCTGACACGGTAGATACGCAGTATTTT | CSARDRTSGGPDTVDTQYF
TRBD1 | TRBJ2-5 | TRBV2 | - | TGTGCCTTACAACCGGGACAGGATCAAGAGACCCAGTACTTC | CALQPGQDQETQYF
TRBD1 | TRBJ2-1 | TRBV5-5 | few | TGTGCCAGCAGCGAAACAGGGGGACCCTACAATGAGCAGTTCTTC | CASSETGGPYNEQFF
- | TRBJ1-1 | TRBV14 | - | TGTGCCAGCAGCCATGACCGGGCTCTAAACACTGAAGCTTTCTTT | CASSHDRALNTEAFF
- | TRBJ2-1 | TRBV20-1 | - | TGCAGTGCTAGCATCACGAATGAGCAGTTCTTC | CSASITNEQFF
- | TRBJ2-7 | TRBV4-1 | few | TGCGCCAGCAGCCAAGCCGGGGGAAAGGTTGGCTACGAGCAGTACTTC | CASSQAGGKVGYEQYF
- | TRBJ2-2 | TRBV28 | few | TGTGCCAGCAACCCACTTGGGGGGAACACCGGGGAGCTGTTTTTT | CASNPLGGNTGELFF
- | TRBJ2-3 | TRBV7-6 | many | TGTGCCAGCAGCAGGGCGGAAAATACGCAGTATTTT | CASSRAENTQYF
- | TRBJ2-1 | TRBV6-5 | - | TGTGCCAGCAGTTACGAAACGGGCAATGAGCAGTTCTTC | CASSYETGNEQFF
- | TRBJ2-2 | TRBV5-4 | - | TGTGCCAGCAGCTCTGACCGACACAACACGGGAACCGGGGTGCTGTTTTTT | CASSSDRHNTGTGVLFF
- | TRBJ2-1 | TRBV4-2 | few | TGTGCCAGCAGCCAGGCACCGGGCCCAGAGCAGTTCTTC | CASSQAPGPEQFF
- | TRBJ1-1 | TRBV6-5 | - | TGTGCCAGCAGCCTCGCCCTGGCAGCGAACACTGAAGCTTTCTTT | CASSLALAANTEAFF
TRBD1 | TRBJ1-4 | TRBV28 | - | TGTGCCAGCAGTTTATCGACAGGGGCCAATGAAAAACTGTTTTTT | CASSLSTGANEKLFF
TRBD2 | TRBJ2-2 | TRBV7-2 | many | TGTGCCAGCAGCCCCAGACTAGCGGGGGGAATCACCGGGGAGCTGTTTTTT | CASSPRLAGGITGELFF
- | TRBJ2-7 | TRBV28 | few | TGTGCCAGCAGTTTAAGGGCAGTTAGCTCCTACGAGCAGTACTTC | CASSLRAVSSYEQYF
- | TRBJ2-3 | TRBV27 | - | TGTGCCAGCAGACCAAATCCCACCGTGATCACAGATACGCAGTATTTT | CASRPNPTVITDTQYF
- | TRBJ2-1 | TRBV7-8 | many | TGTGCCAGCAACCCTTCAGGGTACAATGAGCAGTTCTTC | CASNPSGYNEQFF
TRBD1 | TRBJ1-1 | TRBV4-1 | few | TGCGCCAGCAGCCAAGTTATGGACAGGGCCACTGAAGCTTTCTTT | CASSQVMDRATEAFF
- | TRBJ1-1 | TRBV6-5 | - | TGTGCCAGCGCTACACGGGTGTACACTGAAGCTTTCTTT | CASATRVYTEAFF
- | TRBJ2-1 | TRBV3-1 | - | TGTGCCAGCAGCCCGGGGACAAGAACCTACAATGAGCAGTTCTTC | CASSPGTRTYNEQFF
TRBD2 | TRBJ2-5 | TRBV7-2 | - | TGTGCCAGCAGCTTAAATAGACTAGCGGGGATACCGCAAGAGACCCAGTACTTC | CASSLNRLAGIPQETQYF
TRBD2 | TRBJ2-3 | TRBV13 | - | TGTGCCAGCAGCCGCACTAGCGGGGGCCCAGATACGCAGTATTTT | CASSRTSGGPDTQYF
- | TRBJ1-1 | TRBV6-5 | few | TGTGCCAGCAGTCCTGCACCGACGAGTGGGACTGAAGCTTTCTTT | CASSPAPTSGTEAFF
- | TRBJ2-7 | TRBV19 | few | TGTGCCAGTAGTATAGTCGGGGCAGGGGGAGGAGACGAGCAGTACTTC | CASSIVGAGGGDEQYF
TRBD1 | TRBJ1-3 | TRBV12-3/TRBV12-4 | - | TGTGCCAACAGACCGGGACAGGGGGTCTCTGGAAACACCATATATTTT | CANRPGQGVSGNTIYF